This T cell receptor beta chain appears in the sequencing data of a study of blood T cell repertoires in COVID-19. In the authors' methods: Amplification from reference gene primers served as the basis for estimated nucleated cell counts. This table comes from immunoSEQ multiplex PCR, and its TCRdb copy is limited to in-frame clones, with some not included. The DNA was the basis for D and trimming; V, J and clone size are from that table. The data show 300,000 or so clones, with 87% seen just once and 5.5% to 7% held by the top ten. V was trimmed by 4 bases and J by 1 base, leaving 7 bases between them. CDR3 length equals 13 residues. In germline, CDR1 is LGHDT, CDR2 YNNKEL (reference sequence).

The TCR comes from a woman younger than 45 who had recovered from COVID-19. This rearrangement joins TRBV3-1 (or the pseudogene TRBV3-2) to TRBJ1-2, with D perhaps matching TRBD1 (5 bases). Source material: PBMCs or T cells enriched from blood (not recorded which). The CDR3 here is CASSLDSNYGYTF. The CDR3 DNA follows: TGTGCCAGCAGCCTTGACAGTAACTATGGCTACACCTTC.